Following are 2 T cell receptor beta chains from one sample sequenced in a study of blood T cells in healthy people across ages. Alongside a J-beta primer mix, a sample-barcoded 5' primer served in a second PCR lasting roughly 6 to 12 cycles. Each CDR3 protein gets one entry after TCRdb re-called the 5' RACE reads with MiXCR. The sample lists about 640,000 distinct CDR3 sequences; about 30% were seen once. The specimen was blood. All receptors derive from a woman at least 80 years old in good health.

On this clonotype: The junction departs from the called germline gene at one end, perhaps through a read error. The chain recombines TRBV5-1 with TRBJ1-4; D perhaps matches TRBD1 (6 bases). Germline V gene sequence: CDR1 SGHRS, CDR2 YFSETQ. The CDR3 has 14 residues. The CDR3 coding sequence is TGCGCCAGCAGCCCCGAAGGGGGAAGTGAAAAACGGTTTTTT. Translated, it gives CASSPEGGSEKRFF.

This clonotype was counted many times. V is TRBV20-1 and J is TRBJ2-7; possibly TRBD1 or TRBD2 for D (5 bases each). V lost 5 bases and J lost 1, with 15 bases in between. CDR3 length equals 14 residues. The V gene's germline CDR1 is DFQATT and CDR2 SNEGSKA (reference sequence). Here the CDR3 DNA reads TGCAGTGCTTCCCGCGAGGGGATATCCTACGAGCAGTACTTC. It is translated as CSASREGISYEQYF.